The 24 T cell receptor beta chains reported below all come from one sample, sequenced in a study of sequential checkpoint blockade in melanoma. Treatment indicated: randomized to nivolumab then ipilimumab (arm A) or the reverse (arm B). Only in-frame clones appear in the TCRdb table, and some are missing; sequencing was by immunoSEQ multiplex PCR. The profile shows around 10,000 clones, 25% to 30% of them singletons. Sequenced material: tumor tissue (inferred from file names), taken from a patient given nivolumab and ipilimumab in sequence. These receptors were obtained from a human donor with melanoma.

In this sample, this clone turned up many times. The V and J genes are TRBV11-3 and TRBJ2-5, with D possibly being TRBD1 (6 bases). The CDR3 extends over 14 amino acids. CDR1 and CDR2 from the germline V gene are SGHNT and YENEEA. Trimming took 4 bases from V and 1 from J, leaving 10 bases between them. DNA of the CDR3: TGTGCCAGCAGCTCGCAGGGGACCCAAGAGACCCAGTACTTC. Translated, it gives CASSSQGTQETQYF.

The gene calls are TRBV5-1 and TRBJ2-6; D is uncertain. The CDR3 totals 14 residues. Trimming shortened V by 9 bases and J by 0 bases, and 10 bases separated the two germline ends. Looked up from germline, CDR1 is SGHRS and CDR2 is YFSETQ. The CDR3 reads CATTSVSGANVLTF. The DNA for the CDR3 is TGCGCCACCACTTCTGTCTCTGGGGCCAACGTCCTGACTTTC.

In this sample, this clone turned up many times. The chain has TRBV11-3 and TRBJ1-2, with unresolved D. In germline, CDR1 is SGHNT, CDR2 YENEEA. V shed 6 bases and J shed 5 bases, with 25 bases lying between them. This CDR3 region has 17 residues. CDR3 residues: CASSSDLDRLHIYGYTF. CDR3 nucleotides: TGTGCCAGCAGTTCAGACCTGGACCGTCTCCACATATATGGCTACACCTTC.

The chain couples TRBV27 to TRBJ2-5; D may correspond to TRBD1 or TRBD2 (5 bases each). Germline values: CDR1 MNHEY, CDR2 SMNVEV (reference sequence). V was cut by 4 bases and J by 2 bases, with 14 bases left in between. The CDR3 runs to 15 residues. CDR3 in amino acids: CASSSLFGAQETQYF. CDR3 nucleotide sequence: TGTGCCAGCAGTTCTCTTTTCGGGGCGCAAGAGACCCAGTACTTC.

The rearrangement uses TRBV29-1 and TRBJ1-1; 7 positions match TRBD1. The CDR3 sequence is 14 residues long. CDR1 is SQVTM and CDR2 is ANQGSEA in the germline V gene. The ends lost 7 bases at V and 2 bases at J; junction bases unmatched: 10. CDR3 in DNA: TGCAGCGCTGACGGGGGACAGAAAAACACTGAAGCTTTCTTT. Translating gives CSADGGQKNTEAFF.

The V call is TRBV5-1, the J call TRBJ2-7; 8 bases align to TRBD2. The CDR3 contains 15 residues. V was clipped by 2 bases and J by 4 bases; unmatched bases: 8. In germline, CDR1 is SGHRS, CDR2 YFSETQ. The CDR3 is CASSLWGSGTYEQYF. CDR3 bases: TGCGCCAGCAGCTTATGGGGTAGCGGGACTTACGAGCAGTACTTC. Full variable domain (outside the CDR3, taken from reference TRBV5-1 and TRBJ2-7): KAGVTQTPRYLIKTRGQQVTLSCSPISGHRSVSWYQQTPGQGLQFLFEYFSETQRNKGNFPGRFSGRQFSNSRSEMNVSTLELGDSALYLCASSLWGSGTYEQYFGPGTRLTVT.

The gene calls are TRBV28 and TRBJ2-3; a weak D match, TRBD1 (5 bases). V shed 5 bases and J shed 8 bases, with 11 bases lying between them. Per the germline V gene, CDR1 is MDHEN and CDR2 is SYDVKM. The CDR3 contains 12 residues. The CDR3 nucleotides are TGTGCCAGCAGTCTTGCCCAGGGTACGCAGTATTTT. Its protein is CASSLAQGTQYF.

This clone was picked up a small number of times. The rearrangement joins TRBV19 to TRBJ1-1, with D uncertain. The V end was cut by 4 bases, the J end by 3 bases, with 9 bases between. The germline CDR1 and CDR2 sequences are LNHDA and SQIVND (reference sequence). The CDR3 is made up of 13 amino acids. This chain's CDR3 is CASSSLMDTEAFF. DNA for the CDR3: TGTGCCAGTAGTAGTTTAATGGACACTGAAGCTTTCTTT.

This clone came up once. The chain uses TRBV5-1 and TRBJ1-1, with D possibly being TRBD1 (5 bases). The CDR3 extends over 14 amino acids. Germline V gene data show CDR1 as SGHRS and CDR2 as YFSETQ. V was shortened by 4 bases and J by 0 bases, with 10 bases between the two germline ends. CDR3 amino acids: CASSRGTVNTEAFF. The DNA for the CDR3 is TGCGCCAGCAGCCGTGGGACGGTGAACACTGAAGCTTTCTTT.

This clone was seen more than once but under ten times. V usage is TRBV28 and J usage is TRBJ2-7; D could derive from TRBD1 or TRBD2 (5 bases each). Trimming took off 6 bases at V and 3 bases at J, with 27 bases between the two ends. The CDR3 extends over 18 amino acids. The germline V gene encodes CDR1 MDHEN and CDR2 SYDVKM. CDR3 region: CASSFGTAADPFNYEQYV. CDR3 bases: TGTGCCAGCAGCTTCGGGACGGCAGCAGACCCCTTCAACTACGAGCAGTACGTC.

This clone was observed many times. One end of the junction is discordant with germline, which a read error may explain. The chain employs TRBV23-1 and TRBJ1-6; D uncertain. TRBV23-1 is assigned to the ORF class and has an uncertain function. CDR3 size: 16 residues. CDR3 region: CASSQFRPDTRGPLHF. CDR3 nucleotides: TGCGCCAGCAGCCAATTTCGGCCAGACACCAGAGGACCCCTCCACTTT.

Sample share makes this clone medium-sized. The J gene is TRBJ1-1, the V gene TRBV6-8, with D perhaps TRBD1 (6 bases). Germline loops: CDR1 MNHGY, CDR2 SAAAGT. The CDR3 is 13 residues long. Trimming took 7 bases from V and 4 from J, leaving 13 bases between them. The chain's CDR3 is CASTTGIGTEAFF. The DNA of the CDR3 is TGTGCCAGCACCACAGGGATAGGCACTGAAGCTTTCTTT.

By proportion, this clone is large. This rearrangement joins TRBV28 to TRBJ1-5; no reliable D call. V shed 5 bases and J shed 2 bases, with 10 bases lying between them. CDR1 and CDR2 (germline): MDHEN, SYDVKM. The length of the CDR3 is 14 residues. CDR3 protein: CASSKGYGNQPQHF. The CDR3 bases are TGTGCCAGCAGTAAGGGTTACGGCAATCAGCCCCAGCATTTT. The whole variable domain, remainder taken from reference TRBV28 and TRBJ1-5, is DVKVTQSSRYLVKRTGEKVFLECVQDMDHENMFWYRQDPGLGLRLIYFSYDVKMKEKGDIPEGYSVSREKKERFSLILESASTNQTSMYLCASSKGYGNQPQHFGDGTRLSIL.

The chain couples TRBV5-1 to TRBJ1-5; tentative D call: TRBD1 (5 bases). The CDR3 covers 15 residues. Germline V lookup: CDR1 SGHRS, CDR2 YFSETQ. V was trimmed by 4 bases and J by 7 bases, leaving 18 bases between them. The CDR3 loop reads CASSPPLGADQPQHF. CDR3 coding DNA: TGCGCCAGCAGCCCGCCTCTTGGGGCGGACCAGCCCCAGCATTTT. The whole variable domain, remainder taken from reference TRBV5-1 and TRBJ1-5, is KAGVTQTPRYLIKTRGQQVTLSCSPISGHRSVSWYQQTPGQGLQFLFEYFSETQRNKGNFPGRFSGRQFSNSRSEMNVSTLELGDSALYLCASSPPLGADQPQHFGDGTRLSIL.

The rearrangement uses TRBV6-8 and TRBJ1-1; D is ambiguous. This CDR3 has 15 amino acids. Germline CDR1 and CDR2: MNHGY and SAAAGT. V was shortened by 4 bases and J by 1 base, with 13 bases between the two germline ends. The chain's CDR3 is CASSSPSSGNTEAFF. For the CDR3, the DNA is TGTGCCAGCAGTTCCCCCAGCAGTGGGAACACTGAAGCTTTCTTT.

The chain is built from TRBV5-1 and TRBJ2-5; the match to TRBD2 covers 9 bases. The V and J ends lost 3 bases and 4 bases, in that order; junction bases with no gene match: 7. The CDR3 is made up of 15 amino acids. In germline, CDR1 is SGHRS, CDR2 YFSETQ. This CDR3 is CASSSQRGAGETQYF. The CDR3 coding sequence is TGCGCCAGCAGCTCCCAGCGGGGGGCCGGAGAGACCCAGTACTTC.

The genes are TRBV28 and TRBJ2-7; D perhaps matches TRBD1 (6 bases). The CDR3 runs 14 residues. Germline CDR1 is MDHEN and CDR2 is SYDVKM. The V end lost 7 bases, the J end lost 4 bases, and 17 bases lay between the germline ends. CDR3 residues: CASTGRGNGYEQYV. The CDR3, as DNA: TGTGCCAGCACCGGCAGGGGCAACGGGTACGAGCAGTACGTC.

CDR3 protein: CASSSDRGRGPFTSLYGYTF. The CDR3 nucleotides are TGTGCCAGCAGTTCGGACAGGGGGCGCGGGCCCTTTACCTCTCTCTATGGCTACACCTTC. V and J are TRBV6-8 and TRBJ1-2; 11 bases map to TRBD1. V lost 4 bases, J lost 4 bases, and 20 bases stayed unmatched. Germline V gene sequence: CDR1 MNHGY, CDR2 SAAAGT. The CDR3 is 20 residues long.

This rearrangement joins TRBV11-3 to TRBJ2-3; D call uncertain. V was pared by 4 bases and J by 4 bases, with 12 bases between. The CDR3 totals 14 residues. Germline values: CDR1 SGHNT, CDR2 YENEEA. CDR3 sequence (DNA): TGTGCCAGCAGCTGGGATACAGTGGCAGATACGCAGTATTTT. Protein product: CASSWDTVADTQYF.

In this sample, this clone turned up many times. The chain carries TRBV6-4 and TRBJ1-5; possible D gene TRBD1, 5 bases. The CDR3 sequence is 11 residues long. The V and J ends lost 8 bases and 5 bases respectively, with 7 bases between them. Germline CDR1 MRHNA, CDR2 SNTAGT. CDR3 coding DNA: TGTGCCAGCGGGGGAGATCAGCCCCAGCATTTT. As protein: CASGGDQPQHF.

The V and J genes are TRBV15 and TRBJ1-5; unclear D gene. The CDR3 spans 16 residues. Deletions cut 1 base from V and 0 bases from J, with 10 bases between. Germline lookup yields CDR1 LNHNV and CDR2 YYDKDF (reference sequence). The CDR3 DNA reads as TGTGCCACCAGCAGAGGACGGCTCACTAGCAATCAGCCCCAGCATTTT. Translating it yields CATSRGRLTSNQPQHF.

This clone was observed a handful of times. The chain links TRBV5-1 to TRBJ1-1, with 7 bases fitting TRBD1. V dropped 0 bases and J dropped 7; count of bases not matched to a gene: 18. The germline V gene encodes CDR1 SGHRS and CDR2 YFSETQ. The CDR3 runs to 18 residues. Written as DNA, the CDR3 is TGCGCCAGCAGCTTGGAAGGGGGCGGGCGCCGCCTCCATCTTGAAGCTTTCTTT. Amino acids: CASSLEGGGRRLHLEAFF.

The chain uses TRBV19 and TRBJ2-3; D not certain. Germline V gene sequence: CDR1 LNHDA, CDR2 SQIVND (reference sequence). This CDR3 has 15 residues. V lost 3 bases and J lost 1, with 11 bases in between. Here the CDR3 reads CASSIMDDGTDTQYF. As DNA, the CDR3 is TGTGCCAGTAGTATTATGGACGACGGCACAGATACGCAGTATTTT.

Written as DNA, the CDR3 is TGTGCCAGTAGTATAGGGAGTTGGACTAGCACAGATACGCAGTATTTT. Protein: CASSIGSWTSTDTQYF. V usage is TRBV19 and J usage is TRBJ2-3; D perhaps matches TRBD2 (5 bases). Germline CDR1 LNHDA, CDR2 SQIVND (reference sequence). The CDR3 contains 16 residues. Deletions cut 1 base from V and 0 bases from J, with 11 bases between.